This TCR beta chain was identified in a study of long-term antiretroviral therapy in people with HIV. Looked up from germline, CDR1 is WSHSY and CDR2 is SAAADI. V shed 7 bases, J shed 4 bases, and the junction held 6 bases outside the gene matches. The CDR3 is made up of 13 amino acids. It was version v3.0 of the immunoSEQ assay that was run at survey level. TCRdb keeps only in-frame clones here, not all; method: immunoSEQ multiplex PCR. The data hold 10,000 to 15,000 clones, with 70% to 80% observed a single time. The sequence was collected from a woman in her late teens or twenties with HIV. This material consisted of unsorted PBMCs, taken 1.3 years after starting antiretroviral therapy. This chain links TRBV10-2 with TRBJ1-2; TRBD1 agrees at 7 bases. DNA for the CDR3: TGCGCCAGCACCGGACAGGTGACCTATGGCTACACCTTC. Its translation: CASTGQVTYGYTF.